This TCR beta chain appears in the sequencing data of a study of metastatic and nonmetastatic thyroid tumors. Study-level background: It was across blood and tumor or nodule tissue from malignant and benign thyroid patients that repertoires were compared.

Under the authors' procedure: A classifier for distant metastasis in papillary thyroid cancer was constructed using CDR3 differences observed across clinicopathological groups. TCRdb re-called the PCR reads with MiXCR. The authors' filters were not applied to this entry. The sample holds roughly 16,000 clones, 24% seen once. This clone has ten or more counts. Its specificity is not known. The germline gives CDR1 LGHNA, CDR2 YNFKEQ. This CDR3 is 14 amino acids long. The V end was cut by 0 bases, the J end by 9 bases, with 14 bases between. There were no patients who had received any treatment before thyroid surgery. General study findings and limits: TCR beta diversity was reportedly significantly higher in malignant thyroid tumors than benign nodules, in blood and tumor.

This clonotype was sampled from a male donor with papillary thyroid cancer or a benign thyroid nodule (not recorded which). Some clones in this sample may be carry-over from other donors' samples. Sequencing was done on a sample of tumor tissue. This chain links TRBV4-2 with TRBJ1-1; D not resolved. The CDR3 coding sequence is TGTGCCAGCAGCCAAGATTCTTTAAGCCGTCAAGCTTTCTTT. Translating gives CASSQDSLSRQAFF.